What follows is one T cell receptor (beta chain) and its context. These data come from a study of blood T cell repertoires in COVID-19. Study background: Both acute and convalescent COVID-19 samples were obtained from the United States, Italy and Spain. Sources were T cells, B-cell-depleted T cells, or PBMCs; the material itself was cDNA or gDNA.

The V end was cut by 2 bases, the J end by 7 bases, with 15 bases between. The CDR3 is 13 residues long. Germline values: CDR1 GTSNPN, CDR2 SVGIG (reference sequence). In the source study's methods: Estimated nucleated cell counts came from reference gene primer amplification. The repertoire was sequenced with immunoSEQ multiplex PCR; TCRdb's copy has only in-frame clones and lacks some. The V and J calls and the clone size are those of that table, but D and trimming were determined from the DNA. The table lists over 60,000 clones, around 86% of them singletons. Sequences were obtained from peripheral blood. This TCR was sampled from a woman aged 55 to 70 with acute or convalescent COVID-19. The chain uses TRBV30 and TRBJ2-7; possible D gene TRBD2, 5 bases. CDR3 in DNA: TGTGCCTGGAGTATGACGACGGGCGGGGAGCAGTACTTC. Its protein is CAWSMTTGGEQYF.